Reported below is one T cell receptor beta chain. Per germline, CDR1 LNHDA and CDR2 SQIVND (reference sequence). This CDR3 region has 14 residues. With 4 bases clipped from V and 1 base from J, the junction kept 1 base outside the gene matches. The source of the sample is a study of blood T cell repertoires in COVID-19. Study-wide context: The United States, Italy and Spain supplied acute and convalescent COVID-19 samples. PBMCs, B-cell-depleted T cells, or T cells provided the cDNA or gDNA that made up the material.

Authors' analysis steps: Nucleated cell number was recorded as an estimate derived from reference gene primer amplification. Clones were sequenced by immunoSEQ multiplex PCR, and TCRdb holds only the in-frame ones, with some missing. V and J calls and clone size are those listed in that table; D and trimming were worked out from the DNA. The sample includes about 70,000 clones, approximately 89% of them seen just once. The TCR was taken from a woman aged 60-75 years with acute or convalescent COVID-19. The chain is built from TRBV19 and TRBJ2-1; 7 nucleotides align to TRBD2. Sequenced material: peripheral blood. The CDR3 is CASSSGGSYNEQFF. CDR3 nucleotides: TGTGCCAGTAGTAGCGGGGGATCCTACAATGAGCAGTTCTTC.